One sample yielded the 21 T cell receptor beta chains listed below, sequenced in a study of OX40 agonist ivuxolimab in advanced cancers. TCRdb's copy holds only in-frame clones and misses some; the assay was immunoSEQ multiplex PCR. The sample shows about 62,000 clones, approximately 79% of them seen only once. Sequencing was performed on CD4+ or CD8+ T cells sorted from blood, taken in a trial of the OX40 agonist ivuxolimab. These receptors originate from an adult with an advanced solid tumor such as melanoma, head and neck, liver or kidney cancer.

The V and J genes are TRBV25-1 and TRBJ2-1; 10 nucleotides agree with TRBD2. Germline V gene data show CDR1 as MGHDK and CDR2 as SYGVNS. The trim removed 2 bases at V and 5 bases at J, leaving 6 bases unmatched. This CDR3 is 16 amino acids long. For the CDR3, the DNA is TGTGCCAGCAGTGAAGGTCCTAGCGGGAGCCACAATGAGCAGTTCTTC. Translating it yields CASSEGPSGSHNEQFF.

This clone has a single count. V and J are TRBV28 and TRBJ1-2; TRBD1 matches at 7 bases. Trimming removed 5 bases from V and 4 bases from J; junction bases left unmatched: 10. Germline V gives CDR1 MDHEN, CDR2 SYDVKM. The CDR3 sequence is 15 residues long. As DNA, the CDR3 is TGTGCCAGCAGTCCCGACAGGGAAGTGGTCTATGGCTACACCTTC. Amino acid sequence: CASSPDREVVYGYTF.

The chain's CDR3 is CASSFSGGQETQYF. The DNA for the CDR3 is TGTGCCAGCAGCTTTAGTGGGGGCCAAGAGACCCAGTACTTC. The chain combines TRBV5-4 with TRBJ2-5; perhaps D is TRBD1 or TRBD2 (5 bases each). Trimming cost V 2 bases and J 1 base, with 9 bases left between them. This CDR3 contains 14 residues. Germline V gives CDR1 SGHNT, CDR2 YYREEE (reference sequence).

This clone appeared once. J is TRBJ2-1 and V is TRBV11-3, with TRBD2 matching 7 bases. This CDR3 contains 15 residues. V dropped 6 bases and J dropped 1; count of bases not matched to a gene: 6. Looked up from germline, CDR1 is SGHNT and CDR2 is YENEEA. The CDR3: CASSPRGGSYNEQFF. CDR3 in DNA: TGTGCCAGCAGTCCCCGGGGAGGGTCCTACAATGAGCAGTTCTTC.

The CDR3 nucleotides read TGTGCCTGGAAAGTCGGGACAGGGACTCTTAATGAAAAACTGTTTTTT. Translation gives CAWKVGTGTLNEKLFF. The genes are TRBV30 and TRBJ1-4, with 9 bases identical to TRBD1. Per the germline V gene, CDR1 is GTSNPN and CDR2 is SVGIG (reference sequence). This CDR3 contains 16 residues. With V trimmed by 4 bases and J by 4 bases, 10 bases remained unmatched.

This clone showed up just once. The J gene is TRBJ2-7, the V gene TRBV5-5; TRBD2 agrees at 11 bases. The CDR3 is made up of 15 amino acids. The trim removed 5 bases at V and 1 base at J, leaving 5 bases unmatched. From germline, CDR1 is SGHKS and CDR2 YYEKEE (reference sequence). CDR3 coding DNA: TGTGCCAGCAGACGAGGGACTAGCGGATCCTACGAGCAGTACTTC. It codes for CASRRGTSGSYEQYF. The variable domain in full, with the rest retrieved from reference TRBV5-5 and TRBJ2-7, is DAGVTQSPTHLIKTRGQQVTLRCSPISGHKSVSWYQQVLGQGPQFIFQYYEKEERGRGNFPDRFSARQFPNYSSELNVNALLLGDSALYLCASRRGTSGSYEQYFGPGTRLTVT.

The chain uses TRBV9 and TRBJ2-7, with D perhaps matching TRBD1 (6 bases). The germline V gene encodes CDR1 SGDLS and CDR2 YYNGEE. The CDR3 consists of 17 residues. V was clipped by 0 bases and J by 2 bases, with 18 bases between them. This CDR3 reads CASSVADYTGTTYEQYF. CDR3 nucleotide sequence: TGTGCCAGCAGCGTAGCTGACTATACCGGGACAACCTACGAGCAGTACTTC.

The rearrangement links TRBV6-5 to TRBJ2-7; D remains unclear. The V end lost 2 bases, the J end lost 0 bases, and 8 bases lay between the germline ends. The CDR3 length is 14 residues. Germline lookup yields CDR1 MNHEY and CDR2 SVGAGI. The CDR3 nucleotides read TGTGCCAGCAGTTACAGGGTATTCTCCTACGAGCAGTACTTC. Protein sequence: CASSYRVFSYEQYF.

This clone was recorded only once. V is TRBV28 and J is TRBJ2-3, with 8 bases matching TRBD1. This CDR3 comprises 15 residues. Germline trimming cut 2 bases from V and 6 bases from J; bases unmatched to any gene: 7. CDR1 MDHEN and CDR2 SYDVKM come from the germline V gene. CDR3 DNA: TGTGCCAGCAGTTTAGGGCAGGGGGCATGGGATACGCAGTATTTT. It translates to CASSLGQGAWDTQYF.

The table lists this clone with a few counts. The V and J genes are TRBV27 and TRBJ2-3, with 8 positions matching TRBD1. This CDR3 has 16 residues. The V segment lost 5 bases and the J segment 0 bases; nucleotides outside the gene matches: 7. Germline values: CDR1 MNHEY, CDR2 SMNVEV (reference sequence). CDR3 bases: TGTGCCAGCAGTGCCTCAACAGGGGGAAGCACAGATACGCAGTATTTT. Protein sequence: CASSASTGGSTDTQYF.

This clone was observed a handful of times. V usage is TRBV5-1 and J usage is TRBJ2-1; D uncertain. CDR3 length: 13 amino acids. V was trimmed by 0 bases and J by 10 bases, leaving 11 bases between them. Looked up from germline, CDR1 is SGHRS and CDR2 is YFSETQ. CDR3 protein: CASSLAPGREQFF. In DNA form, the CDR3 reads TGCGCCAGCAGCTTGGCACCGGGTAGAGAGCAGTTCTTC.

Relative to its sample, this clone is medium-sized. The J gene is TRBJ1-1, the V gene TRBV4-1; tentatively, D is TRBD1 (6 bases). The germline gives CDR1 MGHRA, CDR2 YSYEKL. The CDR3 runs to 13 residues. Trimming left V 1 base short and J 4 bases short, with 7 bases between. The DNA for the CDR3 is TGCGCCAGCAGCCAAGGGGGGCTCACTGAAGCTTTCTTT. Its protein is CASSQGGLTEAFF.

The V gene is TRBV7-2, the J gene TRBJ2-7; TRBD1 agrees at 7 bases. Unmatched junction bases numbered 9, after V lost 5 bases and J lost 5 bases. The CDR3 sequence is 14 residues long. Germline assignment: CDR1 SGHTA and CDR2 FQGNSA. CDR3 in amino acids: CASSLKTGSHEQYF. CDR3 bases: TGTGCCAGCAGCCTGAAGACAGGGTCCCACGAGCAGTACTTC. The variable domain in full, completed from reference TRBV7-2 and TRBJ2-7, reads GAGVSQSPSNKVTEKGKDVELRCDPISGHTALYWYRQSLGQGLEFLIYFQGNSAPDKSGLPSDRFSAERTGGSVSTLTIQRTQQEDSAVYLCASSLKTGSHEQYFGPGTRLTVT.

The chain carries TRBV6-1 and TRBJ2-7; the D is unclear. CDR1 is MNHNS, CDR2 SASEGT, per germline. The CDR3 totals 16 residues. Deletions cut 1 base from V and 6 bases from J, with 19 bases between. The CDR3 bases are TGTGCCAGCAGTGAAGTGGAGATCGGTAGCTTGGTCGAGCAGTACTTC. Amino acids: CASSEVEIGSLVEQYF.

This clone has only a few counts. This CDR3 is CASSRHLQGGRTEAFF. DNA of the CDR3: TGTGCCAGCAGTCGGCACCTCCAGGGGGGGAGAACTGAAGCTTTCTTT. The V and J genes are TRBV27 and TRBJ1-1, with TRBD1 matching over 7 bases. The germline V gene encodes CDR1 MNHEY and CDR2 SMNVEV (reference sequence). The CDR3 is 16 amino acids. J was trimmed by 5 bases and V by 5 bases; bases with no gene match: 14.

This chain joins TRBV5-1 and TRBJ2-1; tentatively, D is TRBD2 (5 bases). From germline, CDR1 is SGHRS and CDR2 YFSETQ. The CDR3 is made up of 15 amino acids. The V gene lost 0 bases and the J gene lost 4 bases, with 11 bases spanning the gap. The CDR3 DNA sequence: TGCGCCAGCAGCTTGGTCGCGGAGGATTACAATGAGCAGTTCTTC. Translated: CASSLVAEDYNEQFF.

The chain carries TRBV5-1 and TRBJ2-7, with TRBD2 matching 11 bases. With V trimmed by 3 bases and J by 1 base, 6 bases remained unmatched. The CDR3 is 16 residues long. CDR1 and CDR2 from the germline V gene are SGHRS and YFSETQ. This chain's CDR3 is CASSSGLAGYSYEQYF. CDR3 bases: TGCGCCAGCAGCTCCGGACTAGCGGGCTATTCCTACGAGCAGTACTTC.

The chain employs TRBV5-5 and TRBJ1-4; tentatively, D is TRBD1 (6 bases). V lost 3 bases, J lost 4 bases, and 13 bases lay in between. Germline CDR1 is SGHKS and CDR2 is YYEKEE (reference sequence). The CDR3 is 15 amino acids. CDR3 sequence (DNA): TGTGCCAGCAGCTCCTTAACAGGGCTTAATGAAAAACTGTTTTTT. Protein sequence: CASSSLTGLNEKLFF.

The J gene is TRBJ2-1, the V gene TRBV27, with a tentative D call TRBD1 (7 bases). V lost 7 bases and J lost 7, with 26 bases in between. The germline gives CDR1 MNHEY, CDR2 SMNVEV (reference sequence). The CDR3 has 17 residues. The CDR3 loop reads CASNTPAAGPRGNEQFF. DNA of the CDR3: TGTGCCAGCAATACCCCAGCCGCGGGACCCAGGGGGAATGAGCAGTTCTTC.

The J gene is TRBJ1-1, the V gene TRBV6-6; unclear D gene. Germline V gives CDR1 MNHNY, CDR2 SVGAGI (reference sequence). The CDR3 sequence is 14 residues long. Trimming took 0 bases from V and 0 from J, leaving 5 bases between them. The CDR3 DNA reads TGTGCCAGCAGTTACTCGATCCTGAACACTGAAGCTTTCTTT. It translates to CASSYSILNTEAFF.

This clone is judged medium-sized. This rearrangement joins TRBV27 to TRBJ2-2, with no clear D. There are 18 residues in the CDR3. Germline values: CDR1 MNHEY, CDR2 SMNVEV (reference sequence). Trimming removed 5 bases at V and 4 bases at J, with 23 bases between. The CDR3 loop is CASSPRSVPPFFTGELFF. The DNA of the CDR3 is TGTGCCAGCAGTCCTCGTTCGGTCCCTCCTTTTTTCACCGGGGAGCTGTTTTTT.